This T cell receptor (beta chain) was obtained from a study of identical twins. Study conclusions and caveats: Models underestimated TCR alpha sharing (out-of-frame) in monozygotic twins.

Germline V gene data show CDR1 as MNHEY and CDR2 as SMNVEV (reference sequence). The V and J ends lost 8 bases and 4 bases, in that order; junction bases with no gene match: 5. The CDR3 runs to 13 residues. TCRdb re-derived calls from the 5' RACE reads in MiXCR, one entry per CDR3 protein. The sample consists of 250,000 or so distinct CDR3 sequences, about 8% of them appearing once. This clonotype has just a few counts. Its antigen is currently unknown. The same sample was also used in a study of yellow fever vaccine responses in identical twins.

The clonotype comes from a woman between 18 and 29 years old in good health. The chain combines TRBV27 with TRBJ2-1; TRBD1 aligns across 7 bases. Sequences were obtained from CD8+ T cells sorted from blood. This chain's CDR3 is CASQGQTYNEQFF. The CDR3 DNA follows: TGTGCCAGCCAGGGACAGACATACAATGAGCAGTTCTTC.